This TCR beta chain is from a study of T cell changes during pregnancy in multiple sclerosis. The CDR3 contains 13 residues. Germline CDR1 and CDR2: SGHKS and YYEKEE (reference sequence). V shed 4 bases and J shed 4 bases, with 9 bases lying between them. Here immunoSEQ multiplex PCR was the method, and the copy in TCRdb shows in-frame clones only, minus some. The sample records around 62,000 clones, 93% being singletons. The chain links TRBV5-5 to TRBJ1-5; TRBD1 is a possible D gene (5 bases). The sequence came from a female donor with multiple sclerosis, enrolled in a pregnancy study. The input for sequencing was CD8+ T cells from peripheral blood mononuclear cells, taken in the second trimester of pregnancy. CDR3: CASSTGQNQPQHF. The CDR3, as DNA: TGTGCCAGCAGCACCGGACAAAATCAGCCCCAGCATTTT. The variable domain in full, with the rest retrieved from reference TRBV5-5 and TRBJ1-5, is DAGVTQSPTHLIKTRGQQVTLRCSPISGHKSVSWYQQVLGQGPQFIFQYYEKEERGRGNFPDRFSARQFPNYSSELNVNALLLGDSALYLCASSTGQNQPQHFGDGTRLSIL.